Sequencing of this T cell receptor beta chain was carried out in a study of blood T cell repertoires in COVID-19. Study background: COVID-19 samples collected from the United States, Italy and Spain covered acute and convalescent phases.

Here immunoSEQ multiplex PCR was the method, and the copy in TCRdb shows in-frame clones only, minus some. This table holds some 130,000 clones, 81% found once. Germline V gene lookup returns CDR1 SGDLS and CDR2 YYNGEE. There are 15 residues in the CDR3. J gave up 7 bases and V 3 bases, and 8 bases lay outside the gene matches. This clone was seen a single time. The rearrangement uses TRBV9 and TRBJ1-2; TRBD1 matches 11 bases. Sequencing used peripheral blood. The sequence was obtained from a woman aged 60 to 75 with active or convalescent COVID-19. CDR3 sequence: CASSAGGQGEFGYTF. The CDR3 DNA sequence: TGTGCCAGCAGCGCAGGGGGACAGGGGGAATTTGGCTACACCTTC.